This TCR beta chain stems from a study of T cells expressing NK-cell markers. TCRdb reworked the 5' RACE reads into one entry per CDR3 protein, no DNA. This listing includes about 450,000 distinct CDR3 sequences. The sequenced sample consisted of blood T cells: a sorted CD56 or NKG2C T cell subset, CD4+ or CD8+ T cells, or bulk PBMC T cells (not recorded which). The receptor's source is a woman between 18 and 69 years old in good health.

The CDR3: CASTEGNSPLHF. The chain links TRBV25-1 to TRBJ1-6. The CDR3 length is 12 residues. Germline V gene data show CDR1 as MGHDK and CDR2 as SYGVNS.